Each of the 27 T cell receptor beta chains below was sequenced from the same sample in a study of blood T cell repertoires in COVID-19. Repertoires were generated with immunoSEQ multiplex PCR, while TCRdb's copy carries only in-frame clones and drops some. The sample lists 200,000 to 250,000 clones; just under 90% were seen once. The sample comprised peripheral blood. The source is a man aged 60 to 69 who had recovered from COVID-19.

This chain links TRBV28 with TRBJ2-7; 8 bases line up with TRBD1. This CDR3 spans 16 amino acids. V lost 2 bases and J lost 0; bases outside the gene matches: 6. Germline CDR1 reads MDHEN; CDR2 reads SYDVKM. CDR3 loop: CASSLGTGRSSYEQYF. In DNA form, the CDR3 reads TGTGCCAGCAGTTTAGGGACAGGCAGGAGCTCCTACGAGCAGTACTTC. Based on the CDR3 plus reference TRBV28 and TRBJ2-7, the full variable domain is DVKVTQSSRYLVKRTGEKVFLECVQDMDHENMFWYRQDPGLGLRLIYFSYDVKMKEKGDIPEGYSVSREKKERFSLILESASTNQTSMYLCASSLGTGRSSYEQYFGPGTRLTVT.

The chain carries TRBV10-3 and TRBJ2-7; 10 nucleotides match TRBD1. V lost 10 bases to trimming and J lost 5 bases; unmatched junction nucleotides: 8. CDR1 and CDR2 (germline): ENHRY, SYGVKD. The length of the CDR3 is 13 residues. CDR3 sequence: CATSGQGKDEQYF. In DNA, the CDR3 is TGTGCCACCTCGGGACAGGGGAAAGACGAGCAGTACTTC.

The chain carries TRBV18 and TRBJ2-6, with TRBD1 matching over 11 bases. CDR1 is KGHSH, CDR2 LQKENI, per germline. This CDR3 is 18 amino acids long. Germline trimming cut 1 base from V and 2 bases from J; bases unmatched to any gene: 4. The CDR3 region is CASSPLAGQGAGANVLTF. CDR3 sequence (DNA): TGTGCCAGCTCACCACTAGCGGGACAGGGGGCTGGGGCCAACGTCCTGACTTTC.

The rearrangement links TRBV30 to TRBJ2-6; 11 nucleotides match TRBD1. The length of the CDR3 is 16 residues. The J segment lost 1 base and the V segment lost 6 bases, leaving 5 bases of the junction unmatched. Germline V gives CDR1 GTSNPN, CDR2 SVGIG (reference sequence). The CDR3 sequence: CACGQGASSGANVLTF. In DNA form, the CDR3 reads TGTGCCTGTGGACAGGGGGCCTCATCTGGGGCCAACGTCCTGACTTTC. Drawing the rest from reference TRBV30 and TRBJ2-6, the complete variable domain is SQTIHQWPATLVQPVGSPLSLECTVEGTSNPNLYWYRQAAGRGLQLLFYSVGIGQISSEVPQNLSASRPQDRQFILSSKKLLLSDSGFYLCACGQGASSGANVLTFGAGSRLTVL.

This chain joins TRBV6-5 and TRBJ1-4, with D unresolved. This CDR3 has 14 residues. From germline, CDR1 is MNHEY and CDR2 SVGAGI. Trimming cost V 6 bases and J 0 bases, with 8 bases left between them. This CDR3 reads CASRDSSTNEKLFF. The CDR3 DNA is TGTGCCAGCAGGGATAGCTCAACTAATGAAAAACTGTTTTTT.

In DNA form, the CDR3 reads TGTGCCAGCAGTTTATCCAGGGGGGTGACCTTC. This sequence encodes CASSLSRGVTF. The chain employs TRBV28 and TRBJ1-2, with 7 bases that match TRBD1. The CDR3 runs to 11 residues. V shed 1 base and J 14 bases; nucleotides not matched to a gene: 4. Germline V CDR1 and CDR2: MDHEN, SYDVKM.

CDR3 protein: CASSFSGKSYNSPLHF. The CDR3 region has the DNA TGTGCCAGCAGTTTTTCAGGGAAATCCTATAATTCACCCCTCCACTTT. The chain couples TRBV28 to TRBJ1-6; tentatively, D is TRBD1 (5 bases). Germline CDR1 MDHEN, CDR2 SYDVKM. The CDR3 sequence is 16 residues long. V dropped 3 bases and J dropped 1 base, with 10 bases sitting between them. Looking up the rest from reference TRBV28 and TRBJ1-6 gives the full variable domain: DVKVTQSSRYLVKRTGEKVFLECVQDMDHENMFWYRQDPGLGLRLIYFSYDVKMKEKGDIPEGYSVSREKKERFSLILESASTNQTSMYLCASSFSGKSYNSPLHFGNGTRLTVT.

V is TRBV6-6 and J is TRBJ1-1; D possibly corresponds to TRBD1 (5 bases). The V end lost 5 bases, the J end lost 3 bases, and 13 bases lay between the germline ends. Germline V gene sequence: CDR1 MNHNY, CDR2 SVGAGI (reference sequence). The CDR3 consists of 14 residues. CDR3 sequence: CASSPRGGDTEAFF. The CDR3 DNA is TGTGCCAGCAGTCCCCGGGGGGGGGACACTGAAGCTTTCTTT.

Details on this clone: The same CDR3 also results from other DNA sequences found in this sample. The rearrangement joins TRBV7-3 to TRBJ2-1; the match to TRBD1 covers 9 bases. Germline values: CDR1 SGHTA, CDR2 FQGTGA. The CDR3 totals 15 residues. The V segment lost 2 bases and the J segment 4 bases; nucleotides outside the gene matches: 3. The CDR3 region is CASSLGTGSYNEQFF. The CDR3 nucleotides are TGTGCCAGCAGCTTAGGGACAGGGAGTTACAATGAGCAGTTCTTC.

The genes are TRBV29-1 and TRBJ2-5; 8 positions agree with TRBD1. The CDR3 totals 12 residues. The junction had 5 bases not matched to a gene; V was cut back by 6 bases and J by 5 bases. Germline loops: CDR1 SQVTM, CDR2 ANQGSEA. CDR3 bases: TGCAGCGTATCCAGGGGGCCGGAGACCCAGTACTTC. It codes for CSVSRGPETQYF.

The chain joins TRBV6-5 to TRBJ2-1, with D perhaps matching TRBD2 (6 bases). Per germline, CDR1 MNHEY and CDR2 SVGAGI. This CDR3 region has 14 residues. V gave up 10 bases and J gave up 8 bases, with 21 bases separating them. The CDR3 region is CAILPGLLAHEQFF. CDR3 DNA: TGTGCCATCCTCCCGGGACTCCTCGCCCATGAGCAGTTCTTC.

This clone was seen once. This sample also contains other DNA sequences that code for the same CDR3. V usage is TRBV28 and J usage is TRBJ2-7; D gene unclear. Trimming took 2 bases from V and 4 from J, leaving 6 bases between them. CDR1 MDHEN and CDR2 SYDVKM come from the germline V gene. The length of the CDR3 is 12 residues. In nucleotides, the CDR3 is TGTGCCAGCAGTTTAAATAGATACGAGCAGTACTTC. It specifies CASSLNRYEQYF.

The chain employs TRBV4-3 and TRBJ1-4; 9 bases map to TRBD1. Losses at the gene ends were 3 bases for V and 8 bases for J; bases not matched to a gene: 13. The germline CDR1 and CDR2 sequences are LGHNA and YSLEER. The CDR3 runs to 17 residues. CDR3 DNA: TGCGCCAGCAGCCAGGGACCACTACAGGGGGCGAGAGAAAAACTGTTTTTT. Translation gives CASSQGPLQGAREKLFF.

This chain uses TRBV9 with TRBJ2-2; TRBD2 might be the D (6 bases). V lost 0 bases and J 5 bases, leaving 8 bases between the germline ends. CDR3 size: 14 residues. In germline, CDR1 is SGDLS, CDR2 YYNGEE. This CDR3 reads CASSVAGVTGELFF. The CDR3 nucleotides are TGTGCCAGCAGCGTAGCGGGAGTAACCGGGGAGCTGTTTTTT.

The gene calls are TRBV5-1 and TRBJ1-5, with D unclear. V gave up 4 bases and J gave up 7 bases, with 9 bases separating them. The CDR3 covers 12 residues. Germline CDR1 reads SGHRS; CDR2 reads YFSETQ. CDR3 residues: CASSVFQQPQHF. The CDR3 DNA is TGCGCCAGCAGCGTTTTCCAGCAGCCCCAGCATTTT.

The rearrangement joins TRBV7-9 to TRBJ2-5; 8 nucleotides match TRBD1. V shed 5 bases and J 7 bases; nucleotides not matched to a gene: 6. The V gene's germline CDR1 is SEHNR and CDR2 FQNEAQ (reference sequence). The CDR3 length is 13 residues. CDR3 amino acids: CASSPGQVGTQYF. CDR3 sequence (DNA): TGTGCCAGCAGCCCGGGACAGGTGGGGACCCAGTACTTC.

The V and J genes are TRBV28 and TRBJ1-2; D possibly corresponds to TRBD1 (6 bases). Trimming took 4 bases from V and 9 from J, leaving 12 bases between them. Germline values: CDR1 MDHEN, CDR2 SYDVKM. This CDR3 is built from 12 residues. As DNA, the CDR3 is TGTGCCAGCAGTTCGACAGGTGTCCGCTACACCTTC. Amino acids: CASSSTGVRYTF.

The V gene is TRBV5-1, the J gene TRBJ2-7; unclear D gene. CDR1 is SGHRS and CDR2 is YFSETQ in the germline V gene. This CDR3 is 16 amino acids long. V lost 3 bases to trimming and J lost 0 bases, with 16 bases between them. The CDR3 sequence is CASSYPGASLSYEQYF. The CDR3 DNA sequence: TGCGCCAGCAGCTACCCTGGTGCGTCGCTCTCCTACGAGCAGTACTTC.

The V and J genes are TRBV12-3 or TRBV12-4 and TRBJ1-1; D possibly corresponds to TRBD1 (6 bases). There are 13 residues in the CDR3. The V end was cut by 3 bases, the J end by 7 bases, with 12 bases between. The CDR3 region is CASSLGTPNEAFF. DNA of the CDR3: TGTGCCAGCAGTTTGGGGACACCTAATGAAGCTTTCTTT.

The J gene is TRBJ2-1, the V gene TRBV4-2; 8 nucleotides match TRBD2. Germline trimming cut 0 bases from V and 8 bases from J; bases unmatched to any gene: 9. The CDR3 has 16 residues. CDR1 and CDR2 from the germline V gene are LGHNA and YNFKEQ. CDR3 sequence reads: CASSQDPSGSYHEQFF. The CDR3 nucleotides read TGTGCCAGCAGCCAAGATCCCAGCGGGAGTTACCATGAGCAGTTCTTC.

The chain has TRBV2 and TRBJ2-7, with a tentative D call TRBD1 (5 bases). The CDR3 is 15 residues long. Trimming shortened V by 9 bases and J by 9 bases, and 27 bases separated the two germline ends. Germline V lookup: CDR1 SNHLY, CDR2 FYNNEI. DNA of the CDR3: TGTGCCAGGTCAGACTCTTCAGGGCCTGGCGAGTGGCAGTACTTC. Encoded protein: CARSDSSGPGEWQYF.

The gene calls are TRBV7-3 and TRBJ1-1; D is uncertain. V was shortened by 2 bases and J by 0 bases, with 7 bases between the two germline ends. The germline gives CDR1 SGHTA, CDR2 FQGTGA. This CDR3 has 14 amino acids. CDR3 protein: CASSLGPLNTEAFF. DNA of the CDR3: TGTGCCAGCAGCTTAGGGCCGCTGAACACTGAAGCTTTCTTT. The whole variable domain, filled in from reference TRBV7-3 and TRBJ1-1, reads GAGVSQTPSNKVTEKGKYVELRCDPISGHTALYWYRQSLGQGPEFLIYFQGTGAADDSGLPNDRFFAVRPEGSVSTLKIQRTERGDSAVYLCASSLGPLNTEAFFGQGTRLTVV.

J is TRBJ2-5 and V is TRBV7-9, with D perhaps matching TRBD2 (6 bases). Trimming pared 3 bases from V and 9 bases from J, leaving 14 bases between. The V gene's germline CDR1 is SEHNR and CDR2 FQNEAQ (reference sequence). The CDR3 length is 13 residues. The CDR3 spells CASSFYPERAQYF. For the CDR3, the DNA is TGTGCCAGCAGCTTCTACCCTGAGCGGGCCCAGTACTTC.

The chain employs TRBV12-3 or TRBV12-4 and TRBJ1-2; D possibly corresponds to TRBD1 (6 bases). CDR3 size: 13 residues. The V gene lost 5 bases and the J gene lost 3 bases, with 10 bases spanning the gap. The CDR3 is CASSLQGDYGYTF. CDR3 nucleotides: TGTGCCAGCAGTCTACAGGGAGACTATGGCTACACCTTC.

V is TRBV6-4 and J is TRBJ2-1, with TRBD2 identical over 8 bases. The germline gives CDR1 MRHNA, CDR2 SNTAGT. The CDR3 totals 16 residues. Trimming removed 4 bases from V and 2 bases from J; junction bases left unmatched: 7. CDR3 protein: CASSGREASTYNEQFF. CDR3 nucleotide sequence: TGTGCCAGCAGTGGGCGGGAGGCCAGTACCTACAATGAGCAGTTCTTC.

J is TRBJ1-2 and V is TRBV5-4, with D hard to call. Between the trimmed V and J ends, which lost 0 bases and 4 bases, there was a span of 13 bases. This CDR3 comprises 15 residues. Germline CDR1 SGHNT, CDR2 YYREEE (reference sequence). CDR3 nucleotide sequence: TGTGCCAGCAGCTTGGCCACTATCGGGAGCTATGGCTACACCTTC. Translation gives CASSLATIGSYGYTF.

This clone was found once. The chain combines TRBV5-4 with TRBJ2-7; TRBD2 matches 13 bases. Trimming took 2 bases from V and 0 from J; bases not matched to a gene: 8. Germline V CDR1 and CDR2: SGHNT, YYREEE (reference sequence). The CDR3 has 18 residues. In DNA form, the CDR3 reads TGTGCCAGCAGCTTACGGACTAGCGGGAGTTTTGGCTCCTACGAGCAGTACTTC. Its translation: CASSLRTSGSFGSYEQYF.